The 6 T cell receptor beta chains in this list originate from one sample, sequenced in a study of cytomegalovirus exposure and HLA in healthy donors. Vbeta (60) and Jbeta (13) primers were used in the PCR. The assay was immunoSEQ multiplex PCR, and TCRdb's table has in-frame clones only and misses some. The sample includes some 120,000 clones, approximately 78% of them seen just once. The sample consisted of PBMCs. All receptors come from a woman in her 40s in good health and CMV-seropositive.

V usage is TRBV16 and J usage is TRBJ1-4; D is undetermined. This CDR3 has 15 amino acids. The V gene's germline CDR1 is KGHSY and CDR2 FQNENV. Between the trimmed V and J ends, which lost 1 base and 7 bases, there was a span of 13 bases. The chain's CDR3 is CASSQYGVTGEKLFF. CDR3 sequence (DNA): TGTGCCAGCAGCCAATACGGGGTGACCGGTGAAAAACTGTTTTTT.

V is TRBV5-4 and J is TRBJ1-2; tentatively, D is TRBD1 (6 bases). V lost 2 bases and J lost 4, with 15 bases in between. CDR3 length: 15 amino acids. Germline loops: CDR1 SGHNT, CDR2 YYREEE (reference sequence). In DNA form, the CDR3 reads TGTGCCAGCAGCTTTAGCAGGGGTGGTAGCTATGGCTACACCTTC. This codes for CASSFSRGGSYGYTF.

The chain combines TRBV5-1 with TRBJ1-6; D is possibly TRBD1 (6 bases). With 3 bases removed from V and 12 bases from J, the gap between germline ends came to 16 bases. The CDR3 contains 14 residues. Germline values: CDR1 SGHRS, CDR2 YFSETQ. The CDR3 DNA reads TGCGCCAGCAGCTCGGACAGTTTTTTTGAACCCCTCCACTTT. The encoded protein is CASSSDSFFEPLHF.

V gene TRBV7-2 combines with J gene TRBJ1-1; 9 nucleotides align to TRBD1. The CDR3 sequence is 16 residues long. V lost 7 bases, J lost 6 bases, and 15 bases stayed unmatched. Germline V gene data show CDR1 as SGHTA and CDR2 as FQGNSA. CDR3 in DNA: TGTGCCAGCACTTTACCGACGGGACAGGGAGGGGCTGAAGCTTTCTTT. Translation gives CASTLPTGQGGAEAFF.

The chain employs TRBV23-1 and TRBJ1-5; TRBD1 matches at 11 bases. TRBV23-1 belongs to the ORF category, with a function that is uncertain. This CDR3 contains 16 residues. Trimming at V came to 1 base and at J to 6 bases, leaving 5 bases not matched to a gene. The CDR3 loop is CASSQFPDRGLQPQHF. The CDR3 DNA reads as TGCGCCAGCAGTCAATTCCCGGACAGGGGGCTTCAGCCCCAGCATTTT.

The chain has TRBV2 and TRBJ1-2, with TRBD1 matching 10 bases. This CDR3 region has 15 residues. Looked up from germline, CDR1 is SNHLY and CDR2 is FYNNEI. Trimming removed 5 bases from V and 1 base from J; junction bases left unmatched: 4. The CDR3 DNA follows: TGTGCCAGCAGTACAGGACAGGGGGGTAACTATGGCTACACCTTC. Its protein is CASSTGQGGNYGYTF.